This T cell receptor beta chain came from a study of blood T cell repertoires in COVID-19. At the level of the study: COVID-19 samples from acute and convalescent phases originated in the United States, Italy and Spain. T cells, B-cell-depleted T cells, or PBMCs provided the cDNA or gDNA that served as material.

The CDR3 contains 16 residues. CDR1 and CDR2 from the germline V gene are MRHNA and SNTAGT. The V and J ends lost 0 bases and 4 bases, in that order; junction bases with no gene match: 4. As processed by the authors: Quantification of nucleated cells was approximated via reference gene primer amplification. Sequenced by immunoSEQ multiplex PCR; TCRdb stores in-frame clones only, minus some. The D gene and trimming were derived from the DNA, and the V and J assignments and clone size from that table. The data hold under 250,000 clones, with approximately 89% observed a single time. This chain links TRBV6-4 with TRBJ2-1; 9 bases are a match to TRBD2. Sequencing was done on a sample of peripheral blood. The sequence came from a woman aged 55-69 years who had recovered from COVID-19. The CDR3 DNA follows: TGTGCCAGCAGTGACTCCCCGGGACTAGCTTACAATGAGCAGTTCTTC. Protein sequence: CASSDSPGLAYNEQFF.